The 8 T cell receptor beta chains listed next were all sequenced from one sample in a study of CD8 T cells in ankylosing spondylitis. TCRdb redid the calling of the 5' RACE reads with MiXCR, one entry per CDR3 protein. Found here are some 220,000 distinct CDR3 sequences, 6% to 8% of them singletons; the top ten hold 13% to 15%. No antigen has been identified for these receptors. Study-wide results and limits: Blood of patients with ankylosing spondylitis appeared to be characterized by a TCR beta motif of eight or nine highly homologous variants.

Sequencing was carried out using blood, either unsorted or a sorted T cell fraction (not recorded which). The receptors were sampled from a male donor with ankylosing spondylitis.

This chain connects TRBV30 to TRBJ1-6; 8 bases line up with TRBD1. The CDR3 consists of 15 residues. CDR1 and CDR2 (germline): GTSNPN, SVGIG (reference sequence). Germline trimming cut 3 bases from V and 1 base from J; bases unmatched to any gene: 2. The CDR3 sequence is CAWRNRGSYNSPLHF. CDR3 bases: TGTGCCTGGAGGAACAGGGGGTCCTATAATTCACCCCTCCACTTT. The full variable domain, rest sourced from reference TRBV30 and TRBJ1-6, is SQTIHQWPATLVQPVGSPLSLECTVEGTSNPNLYWYRQAAGRGLQLLFYSVGIGQISSEVPQNLSASRPQDRQFILSSKKLLLSDSGFYLCAWRNRGSYNSPLHFGNGTRLTVT.

This clonotype was counted many times. V usage is TRBV9 and J usage is TRBJ1-1, with unresolved D. Germline V gives CDR1 SGDLS, CDR2 YYNGEE. With 0 bases removed from V and 2 bases from J, the gap between germline ends came to 11 bases. This CDR3 contains 15 residues. The CDR3 DNA is TGTGCCAGCAGCGTAGCTTTAAGCCCCAACACTGAAGCTTTCTTT. Amino acids: CASSVALSPNTEAFF.

The DNA for the CDR3 is TGTGCCAGCAGCGGCGCGGACAGGGGTAGTGGCTACACCTTC. It yields the protein CASSGADRGSGYTF. V and J are TRBV9 and TRBJ1-2; 9 bases align to TRBD1. Per germline, CDR1 SGDLS and CDR2 YYNGEE. The CDR3 length is 14 residues. The ends lost 3 bases at V and 7 bases at J; junction bases unmatched: 7. The variable domain in full, completed from reference TRBV9 and TRBJ1-2, reads DSGVTQTPKHLITATGQRVTLRCSPRSGDLSVYWYQQSLDQGLQFLIQYYNGEERAKGNILERFSAQQFPDLHSELNLSSLELGDSALYFCASSGADRGSGYTFGSGTRLTVV.

This clonotype was counted between two and nine times. This chain links TRBV27 with TRBJ2-1; TRBD2 matches 11 bases. This CDR3 spans 20 amino acids. CDR1 and CDR2 from the germline V gene are MNHEY and SMNVEV (reference sequence). V lost 0 bases to trimming and J lost 7 bases; unmatched junction nucleotides: 17. CDR3 bases: TGTGCCAGCAGTTTATCCTCCCCCCTACTACTAGCGGGAGTTGAAAATGAGCAGTTCTTC. It encodes CASSLSSPLLLAGVENEQFF.

This clonotype was detected many times. The V gene is TRBV9, the J gene TRBJ1-2; D uncertain. The CDR3 has 16 amino acids. CDR1 SGDLS and CDR2 YYNGEE come from the germline V gene. V was clipped by 3 bases and J by 8 bases, with 23 bases between them. The CDR3 region is CASSDPGPILYGGYTF. DNA for the CDR3: TGTGCCAGCAGCGATCCCGGCCCGATTCTATACGGCGGCTACACCTTC.

The chain has TRBV15 and TRBJ2-7, with D possibly TRBD1 on 5 matching bases. Germline CDR1 is LNHNV and CDR2 is YYDKDF (reference sequence). The CDR3 has 14 amino acids. Trimming pared 3 bases from V and 3 bases from J, leaving 12 bases between. CDR3 loop: CATSSGWGGYEQYF. In nucleotides, the CDR3 is TGTGCCACCAGCAGTGGATGGGGCGGCTACGAGCAGTACTTC.

This clonotype has a count of ten or more. This rearrangement joins TRBV27 to TRBJ1-2; 8 nucleotides match TRBD1. Germline V gene lookup returns CDR1 MNHEY and CDR2 SMNVEV (reference sequence). Trimming took 4 bases from V and 4 from J; bases not matched to a gene: 2. The CDR3 runs to 13 residues. In nucleotides, the CDR3 is TGTGCCAGCAGTTCGACAGGGGCCTATGGCTACACCTTC. This encodes CASSSTGAYGYTF.

This clonotype was detected only a few times. The rearrangement links TRBV3-1 to TRBJ2-3; tentatively, D is TRBD2 (6 bases). The V gene lost 1 base and the J gene lost 5 bases, with 16 bases spanning the gap. The CDR3 consists of 16 residues. Germline CDR1 reads LGHDT; CDR2 reads YNNKEL (reference sequence). The CDR3 DNA is TGTGCCAGCAGCCAAGGGGGTCAATTAGCGGTAGATACGCAGTATTTT. Its translation is CASSQGGQLAVDTQYF.